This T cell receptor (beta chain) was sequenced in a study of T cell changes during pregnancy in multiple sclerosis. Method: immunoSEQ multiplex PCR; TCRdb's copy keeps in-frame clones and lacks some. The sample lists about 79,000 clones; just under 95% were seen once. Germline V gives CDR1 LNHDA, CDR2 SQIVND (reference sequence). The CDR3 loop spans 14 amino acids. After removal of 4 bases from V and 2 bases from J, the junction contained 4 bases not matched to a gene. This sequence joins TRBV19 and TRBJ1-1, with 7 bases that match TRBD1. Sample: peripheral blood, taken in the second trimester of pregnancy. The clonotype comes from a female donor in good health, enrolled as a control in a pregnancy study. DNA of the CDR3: TGTGCCAGTAGTAAGGGACAGTTAAACACTGAAGCTTTCTTT. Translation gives CASSKGQLNTEAFF. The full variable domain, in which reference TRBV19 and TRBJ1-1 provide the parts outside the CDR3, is DGGITQSPKYLFRKEGQNVTLSCEQNLNHDAMYWYRQDPGQGLRLIYYSQIVNDFQKGDIAEGYSVSREKKESFPLTVTSAQKNPTAFYLCASSKGQLNTEAFFGQGTRLTVV.